This entry lists 10 T cell receptor beta chains sequenced from one sample in a study of molecular identifiers for immune sequencing clone quantification. TCRdb re-called the PCR reads through MiXCR, storing one row per CDR3 protein. The sample consists of 300,000 to 400,000 distinct CDR3 sequences, roughly 24% of them appearing once. Sequenced sample: naive CD8+ T cells from blood, with Jurkat cell RNA spiked in. Subset specified: FACS-sorted CD8+CD4-CCR7+CD45RA+ naive T cells. The source is a human donor in good health. Some libraries in this study had Jurkat cell RNA spiked in.

Turning to this clonotype: Possible read error: a much larger clone is one base away. The gene calls are TRBV6-5 and TRBJ1-2, with 8 bases fitting TRBD1. The CDR3 consists of 20 residues. The germline CDR1 and CDR2 sequences are MNHEY and SVGAGI. The CDR3 region is CASSYLNRPVAQGVGYDYTF. CDR3 nucleotides: TGTGCCAGCAGTTACCTTAACCGTCCCGTCGCACAGGGGGTCGGCTATGACTACACCTTC.

In this sample, this clonotype turned up many times. The chain links TRBV5-5 to TRBJ2-3; 8 bases align to TRBD1. The CDR3 has 15 residues. V shed 0 bases, J shed 6 bases, and the junction held 6 bases outside the gene matches. Germline CDR1 is SGHKS and CDR2 is YYEKEE (reference sequence). This chain's CDR3 is CASSLGTGSWDTQYF. The CDR3 DNA reads as TGTGCCAGCAGCTTGGGGACAGGGAGCTGGGATACGCAGTATTTT. Based on the CDR3 plus reference TRBV5-5 and TRBJ2-3, the full variable domain is DAGVTQSPTHLIKTRGQQVTLRCSPISGHKSVSWYQQVLGQGPQFIFQYYEKEERGRGNFPDRFSARQFPNYSSELNVNALLLGDSALYLCASSLGTGSWDTQYFGPGTRLTVL.

This clonotype was detected only a few times. The chain joins TRBV4-1 to TRBJ1-4, with TRBD1 as a possible D gene (5 bases). Trimming stripped 4 bases from V and 7 bases from J, with 7 bases between. The germline gives CDR1 MGHRA, CDR2 YSYEKL. The CDR3 length is 12 residues. This CDR3 reads CASSPDSEKLFF. In nucleotides, the CDR3 is TGCGCCAGCAGCCCAGACAGTGAAAAACTGTTTTTT.

Comment on this clonotype: Germline and junction disagree at one end, which may indicate a read error. V and J are TRBV7-9 and TRBJ1-6; a possible D gene is TRBD1 (5 bases). Germline V gene lookup returns CDR1 SEHNR and CDR2 FQNEAQ (reference sequence). This CDR3 spans 16 amino acids. In nucleotides, the CDR3 is TGTGCCGGCAGCTCCGGGGAGGGTAGGGGTAATTCACCCCTCCACTTT. This codes for CAGSSGEGRGNSPLHF.

About this clonotype: This could be a read error, since a much larger clone is one nucleotide away. The V and J genes are TRBV6-5 and TRBJ2-7, with D possibly being TRBD2 (5 bases). V was clipped by 8 bases and J by 0 bases, with 14 bases between them. This CDR3 is built from 14 residues. CDR1 is MNHEY, CDR2 SVGAGI, per germline. This CDR3 reads CASRPGGASYEQYF. The CDR3 nucleotides read TGTGCCAGCCGTCCTGGAGGAGCCTCCTACGAGCAGTACTTC.

This clonotype has a single count. The chain carries TRBV13 and TRBJ2-1; D ambiguous. This CDR3 contains 12 residues. V was trimmed by 5 bases and J by 10 bases, leaving 12 bases between them. CDR1 is PRHDT, CDR2 FYEKMQ, per germline (reference sequence). The CDR3 coding sequence is TGTGCCAGCAGCCGGACCACATTCGAGCAGTTCTTC. This sequence encodes CASSRTTFEQFF.

On this clonotype itself: The germline gene is not matched at one end of the junction; a read error may be the cause. The chain has TRBV19 and TRBJ2-7; tentative D call: TRBD2 (5 bases). The CDR3 spans 11 residues. Germline CDR1 and CDR2: LNHDA and SQIVND (reference sequence). In nucleotides, the CDR3 is TGTGCCAGTAGTCCGGGGTACGCGCAGTACTTC. This encodes CASSPGYAQYF.

Points on this clonotype: The missing conserved phenylalanine or tryptophan at the end of this CDR3 makes a read error likely. The chain is built from TRBV25-1 and TRBJ1-5, with 9 bases identical to TRBD1. This CDR3 region has 18 residues. Germline loops: CDR1 MGHDK, CDR2 SYGVNS. V trimming: 4 bases; J trimming: 3 bases; junction bases outside the gene matches: 13. CDR3 region: CASSGRQGGMQVNQPQHL. The CDR3 DNA reads TGTGCCAGCAGTGGTCGACAGGGGGGCATGCAGGTCAATCAGCCCCAGCATCTT.

The chain links TRBV14 to TRBJ2-1; 8 nucleotides line up with TRBD1. The CDR3 is 17 amino acids. J lost 0 bases, V lost 1 base, and 5 bases had no gene match. Germline V gene sequence: CDR1 SGHDN, CDR2 FVKESK. CDR3 residues: CASSQGTGGSSYNEQFF. In DNA form, the CDR3 reads TGTGCCAGCAGCCAAGGAACAGGGGGAAGCTCCTACAATGAGCAGTTCTTC.

Turning to this clonotype: A read error may explain this, as a much larger clone is one base away. This chain uses TRBV6-6 with TRBJ1-1, with D uncertain. Germline CDR1 MNHNY, CDR2 SVGAGI (reference sequence). The CDR3 contains 12 residues. CDR3 DNA sequence: TGTGCCAGCAATTACCGGGAGACTGAAGCTTTCTTT. It is translated as CASNYRETEAFF.